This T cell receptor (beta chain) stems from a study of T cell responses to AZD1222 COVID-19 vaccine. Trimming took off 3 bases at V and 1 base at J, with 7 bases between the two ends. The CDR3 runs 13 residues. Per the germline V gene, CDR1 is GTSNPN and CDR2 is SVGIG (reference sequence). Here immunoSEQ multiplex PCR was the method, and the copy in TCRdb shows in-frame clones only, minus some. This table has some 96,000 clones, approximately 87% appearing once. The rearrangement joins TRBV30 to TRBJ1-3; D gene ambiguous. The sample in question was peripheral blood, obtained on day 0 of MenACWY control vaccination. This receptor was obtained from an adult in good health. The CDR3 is CAWRVKSGNTIYF. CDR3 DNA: TGTGCCTGGAGGGTAAAGTCTGGAAACACCATATATTTT.